This TCR beta chain comes out of a study of blood T cell repertoires in COVID-19. The wider study: Specimens from acute and convalescent COVID-19 originated in the United States, Italy and Spain.

The table came from immunoSEQ multiplex PCR; TCRdb's copy has only in-frame clones and leaves some out. The sample includes some 48,000 clones, approximately 93% of them seen just once. This clone was detected once. This receptor was identified in a man in his sixties with COVID-19, enrolled during active disease. The sample was peripheral blood.

The CDR3 region has the DNA TGCGCCAGCAGCTTAGGGGGCGACGGTTATTCACCCCTCCACTTT. Protein product: CASSLGGDGYSPLHF. This chain connects TRBV5-1 to TRBJ1-6; 7 nucleotides match TRBD1. Germline V gene sequence: CDR1 SGHRS, CDR2 YFSETQ. V shed 2 bases, J shed 8 bases, and the junction held 7 bases outside the gene matches. The CDR3 consists of 15 residues.